A selection of T cell receptor beta chains follows, all from one sample in a study of PD-L1 blockade in urothelial cancer. Profiled with immunoSEQ multiplex PCR; TCRdb holds only in-frame clones, not every one. This table holds around 50,000 clones, 88% found once. Sequenced here: PBMCs, sampled around atezolizumab (anti-PD-L1) treatment. All receptors derive from a man aged 60-69 years with urothelial cancer. CDR3s include the opening cysteine and the closing phenylalanine or tryptophan. A D gene is named only where the DNA matches it firmly. Part of the rows lack a size; the others show once, few, many or a class for expanded clones.

TRBV21-1	-	TRBJ2-1	-	CASSKFFLIRGAPPSEQFF	TGTGCCAGCAGCAAATTTTTCTTAATCCGGGGGGCACCCCCCAGTGAGCAGTTCTTC
TRBV11-3	-	TRBJ2-2	-	CASSLETVVATGELFF	TGTGCCAGCAGCTTAGAGACAGTTGTGGCCACCGGGGAGCTGTTTTTT
TRBV30	-	TRBJ2-2	-	CAWNRQGNTGELFF	TGTGCCTGGAATAGGCAGGGCAACACCGGGGAGCTGTTTTTT
TRBV19	TRBD1	TRBJ1-2	-	CASSIAGQPYGYTF	TGTGCCAGTAGTATAGCGGGACAGCCCTATGGCTACACCTTC
TRBV27	TRBD1	TRBJ1-2	-	CASSSDSAGGLNHGYTF	TGTGCCAGCAGTTCTGATTCGGCAGGGGGACTGAACCATGGCTACACCTTC
TRBV6-5	TRBD1	TRBJ2-1	-	CASSSAGTGNNEQFF	TGTGCCAGCAGTTCTGCGGGGACAGGGAACAATGAGCAGTTCTTC
TRBV9	-	TRBJ1-2	once	CASSVPRGGARYYGYTF	TGTGCCAGCAGCGTACCGCGGGGAGGGGCGCGGTACTATGGCTACACCTTC
TRBV10-3	TRBD2	TRBJ2-5	-	CAISHHPGTSGDQAQYF	TGTGCCATCAGCCACCATCCCGGGACTAGCGGGGACCAGGCCCAGTACTTC
TRBV5-1	-	TRBJ2-6	-	CASSPGTGANVLTF	TGCGCCAGCAGCCCAGGGACTGGGGCCAACGTCCTGACTTTC
TRBV2	TRBD2	TRBJ2-1	-	CASSLLAPSSYNEQFF	TGTGCCAGCAGTTTACTAGCGCCGAGCTCCTACAATGAGCAGTTCTTC
TRBV6-1	-	TRBJ1-3	-	CASSILDSLGNTIYF	TGTGCCAGCAGTATCCTCGACAGTCTTGGAAACACCATATATTTT
TRBV5-1	-	TRBJ1-1	-	CASSAAWQTEAFF	TGCGCCAGCAGCGCCGCCTGGCAAACTGAAGCTTTCTTT
TRBV19	-	TRBJ1-5	-	CASSIAHLGLGKGSNQPQHF	TGTGCCAGTAGTATAGCCCATCTAGGCCTCGGGAAGGGCAGCAATCAGCCCCAGCATTTT
TRBV5-4	TRBD2	TRBJ2-7	-	CASSPPGAGGAYEQYF	TGTGCCAGCAGCCCACCGGGAGCCGGGGGGGCCTACGAGCAGTACTTC
TRBV19	-	TRBJ2-7	once	CASSPLAGGRGSYEQYF	TGTGCCAGTAGCCCCCTGGCGGGCGGACGGGGCTCCTACGAGCAGTACTTC
TRBV10-2	-	TRBJ2-6	-	CASRGRGAGANVLTF	TGCGCCAGCAGGGGGCGTGGCGCCGGGGCCAACGTCCTGACTTTC
TRBV7-2	TRBD2	TRBJ2-2	once	CASSLVAGGRDGELFF	TGTGCCAGCAGCTTAGTAGCGGGAGGAAGGGACGGGGAGCTGTTTTTT
TRBV6-1	-	TRBJ2-6	-	CASSERRRPSGANVLTF	TGTGCCAGCAGTGAAAGGAGGCGGCCCTCTGGGGCCAACGTCCTGACTTTC
TRBV5-5	-	TRBJ2-3	-	CASSFLGLQFPDTQYF	TGTGCCAGCAGCTTCCTCGGACTTCAATTTCCAGATACGCAGTATTTT
TRBV6-1	TRBD2	TRBJ2-1	-	CASTPAGKTYNEQFF	TGTGCCAGCACTCCAGCGGGGAAGACCTACAATGAGCAGTTCTTC
TRBV7-8	TRBD2	TRBJ2-7	-	CASSLGGTKIEQYF	TGTGCCAGCAGCTTGGGGGGGACGAAGATCGAGCAGTACTTC
TRBV27	TRBD1	TRBJ1-5	-	CASSLYGTGGSSNQPQHF	TGTGCCAGCAGTTTATATGGGACAGGGGGCTCTAGCAATCAGCCCCAGCATTTT
TRBV18	-	TRBJ2-1	-	CASSPSNEQFF	TGTGCCAGCTCACCCAGTAATGAGCAGTTCTTC
TRBV7-2	TRBD1	TRBJ2-7	-	CASSTRTGVYLTMYEQYF	TGTGCCAGCAGCACCCGGACAGGGGTATACTTAACCATGTACGAGCAGTACTTC
TRBV30	TRBD2	TRBJ2-3	-	CAWSVRTGGRDTQYF	TGTGCCTGGAGTGTACGTACGGGGGGTAGGGATACGCAGTATTTT
TRBV7-2	-	TRBJ2-6	-	CASSLVGGSSGANVLTF	TGTGCCAGCAGCTTAGTGGGGGGTAGCTCTGGGGCCAACGTCCTGACTTTC
TRBV7-2	TRBD2	TRBJ2-1	once	CASSSRQGTSDYNEQFF	TGTGCCAGCAGCAGCCGACAGGGGACTAGCGACTACAATGAGCAGTTCTTC
TRBV19	-	TRBJ1-5	-	CASSPNSRGSNQPQHF	TGTGCCAGTAGTCCCAATTCCAGGGGTAGCAATCAGCCCCAGCATTTT
TRBV29-1	TRBD1	TRBJ1-5	-	CSVATGVRQPQHF	TGCAGCGTTGCTACAGGGGTGCGACAGCCCCAGCATTTT
TRBV29-1	TRBD1	TRBJ1-5	-	CSVRDSQYQPQHF	TGCAGCGTTAGGGACAGTCAATATCAGCCCCAGCATTTT
TRBV18	TRBD1	TRBJ2-6	-	CASSQGAGANVLTF	TGTGCCAGCTCACAGGGGGCCGGGGCCAACGTCCTGACTTTC
TRBV28	-	TRBJ1-5	-	CASSFGQNNQPQHF	TGTGCCAGCAGTTTTGGGCAAAACAATCAGCCCCAGCATTTT
TRBV7-2	TRBD2	TRBJ2-2	once	CASSLTLTSGTNTGELFF	TGTGCCAGCAGCTTAACGCTGACTAGCGGGACGAACACCGGGGAGCTGTTTTTT
TRBV5-6	TRBD1	TRBJ2-7	-	CASRLQGSYEQYF	TGTGCCAGCAGACTACAGGGGTCCTACGAGCAGTACTTC
TRBV25-1	TRBD1	TRBJ2-7	-	CASSGSGGAYEQYF	TGTGCCAGCAGTGGGTCAGGGGGCGCCTACGAGCAGTACTTC
TRBV2	TRBD1	TRBJ2-3	-	CASNGQATTDTQYF	TGTGCCAGCAACGGACAGGCCACCACAGATACGCAGTATTTT
TRBV4-3	-	TRBJ2-7	-	CASSQAVTGTLLPYEQYF	TGCGCCAGCAGCCAGGCGGTCACAGGGACCCTATTACCCTACGAGCAGTACTTC
TRBV18	-	TRBJ1-5	-	CASSQGHMNSNQPQHF	TGTGCCAGCTCACAAGGACATATGAATAGCAATCAGCCCCAGCATTTT
TRBV6-1	TRBD1	TRBJ1-1	-	CASRITGDGTEAFF	TGTGCCAGCAGAATCACAGGGGACGGCACTGAAGCTTTCTTT
TRBV4-2	-	TRBJ1-4	-	CASSRSQGPNEKLFF	TGTGCCAGCAGCCGGTCACAGGGCCCTAATGAAAAACTGTTTTTT
TRBV18	-	TRBJ2-7	-	CASSRDTWEQYF	TGTGCCAGCTCTCGGGACACGTGGGAGCAGTACTTC
TRBV30	TRBD1	TRBJ1-3	-	CAWRDRQGLGNTIYF	TGTGCCTGGAGGGACAGACAGGGCTTAGGAAACACCATATATTTT
TRBV5-5	-	TRBJ1-2	-	CASRMGAGGFYGYTF	TGTGCCAGCAGGATGGGTGCGGGGGGATTCTATGGCTACACCTTC
TRBV12-5	TRBD2	TRBJ2-4	-	CASGLVLEAGANIQYF	TGTGCTAGTGGTTTGGTCCTGGAGGCGGGAGCTAACATTCAGTACTTC
TRBV11-2	TRBD2	TRBJ2-5	-	CASSLDSFRLAGERETQYF	TGTGCCAGCAGCTTAGATTCATTTAGACTAGCGGGAGAACGGGAGACCCAGTACTTC
TRBV2	TRBD1	TRBJ1-5	-	CASITDRGFNQPQHF	TGTGCCAGCATTACGGACAGGGGGTTCAATCAGCCCCAGCATTTT
TRBV30	TRBD2	TRBJ2-5	-	CAWSTRGSGDQETQYF	TGTGCCTGGAGTACCCGTGGTAGCGGGGATCAAGAGACCCAGTACTTC